The TCR beta chain described here comes from a study of T-cell memory formation after mild COVID-19. Germline loops: CDR1 KGHSH, CDR2 LQKENI. V was trimmed by 5 bases and J by 5 bases, leaving 17 bases between them. The CDR3 sequence is 15 residues long. Study-wide findings and caveats: CD4/CD8 balance held among clones contracting day 15 to 85, and later expanders leaned CD4+. Clonal second-wave expansions that peaked on day 37 had unconfirmed SARS-CoV-2 specificity. Of the contracting clones, CD4+ ones lay mainly in CM and EM, and CD8+ ones in EMRA.

Via MiXCR, TCRdb re-called the 5' RACE reads, giving one row per CDR3 protein. The table has hundreds of thousands of distinct CDR3 sequences, around a sixth seen once; the top ten hold around 12%. This clonotype showed up just a few times. Its specificity is not known. The chain combines TRBV18 with TRBJ2-3, with a possible D match to TRBD1 (7 bases). Sequencing was carried out using PBMCs or a T cell subset sorted from them (not recorded which). The clonotype was recovered from an adult woman who had mild COVID-19 (a few samples of this study predate the infection). Cell type and time point are not known. The CDR3 region is CASSFTNQGGDTQYF. In DNA, the CDR3 is TGTGCCAGCTCATTCACGAACCAGGGGGGAGATACGCAGTATTTT.